This is a list of T cell receptor beta chains from one sample in a study of shared clonotypes between healthy human individuals. TCRdb keeps only in-frame clones here, not all; method: immunoSEQ multiplex PCR. Of fewer than 550,000 clones detected, 60% to 80% appear once; the ten largest clones hold around 12%. The sample was PBMCs. Receptors were obtained from a woman aged 35 to 49 in good health. Some clones in this sample may be carry-over from other donors' samples. CDR3s include the opening cysteine and the closing phenylalanine or tryptophan. Each record gives: J gene, V gene, D gene, clone size, CDR3 protein, CDR3 DNA. D genes are given only for firm matches. Clone size is shown for a subset of rows, as once, few, many or a class of expanded clone.

J gene: TRBJ2-3
V gene: TRBV7-9
D gene: .
clone size: .
CDR3 protein: CASSLTHSTDTQYF
CDR3 DNA: TGTGCCAGCAGCTTAACCCACAGCACAGATACGCAGTATTTT

J gene: TRBJ1-2
V gene: TRBV28
D gene: TRBD1
clone size: .
CDR3 protein: CASSPGSGQGINGYTF
CDR3 DNA: TGTGCCAGCAGCCCAGGATCGGGACAGGGGATTAACGGCTACACCTTC

J gene: TRBJ2-5
V gene: TRBV7-8
D gene: TRBD2
clone size: .
CDR3 protein: CASSSGVAGGGGETQYF
CDR3 DNA: TGTGCCAGCAGCTCCGGGGTAGCGGGAGGCGGAGGGGAGACCCAGTACTTC

J gene: TRBJ1-5
V gene: TRBV7-9
D gene: .
clone size: .
CDR3 protein: CASSWGGNYQPQHF
CDR3 DNA: TGTGCCAGCAGCTGGGGGGGGAATTATCAGCCCCAGCATTTT

J gene: TRBJ1-5
V gene: TRBV27
D gene: TRBD1
clone size: .
CDR3 protein: CASSSGTGGPSNQPQHF
CDR3 DNA: TGTGCCAGCAGTTCGGGGACAGGGGGTCCTAGCAATCAGCCCCAGCATTTT

J gene: TRBJ2-1
V gene: TRBV6-5
D gene: .
clone size: .
CDR3 protein: CATGGGVPYNEQFF
CDR3 DNA: TGTGCCACCGGAGGTGGAGTTCCCTACAATGAGCAGTTCTTC

J gene: TRBJ2-2
V gene: TRBV7-1
D gene: .
clone size: .
CDR3 protein: CASSLVDSRLGGELFF
CDR3 DNA: TGTGCCAGCAGCTTAGTCGATTCCCGTCTAGGCGGGGAGCTGTTTTTT

J gene: TRBJ2-1
V gene: TRBV5-1
D gene: .
clone size: .
CDR3 protein: CASSFDSSSYNEQFF
CDR3 DNA: TGCGCCAGCAGCTTCGACTCCTCCTCCTACAATGAGCAGTTCTTC

J gene: TRBJ2-2
V gene: TRBV2
D gene: TRBD1
clone size: .
CDR3 protein: CASKLDRVRTGELFF
CDR3 DNA: TGTGCCAGCAAGTTGGACAGGGTTAGGACCGGGGAGCTGTTTTTT

J gene: TRBJ2-2
V gene: TRBV5-4
D gene: TRBD1
clone size: .
CDR3 protein: CATRDRGDNTGELFF
CDR3 DNA: TGTGCCACGCGGGACAGGGGGGATAACACCGGGGAGCTGTTTTTT

J gene: TRBJ1-1
V gene: TRBV27
D gene: TRBD1
clone size: .
CDR3 protein: CASSSLGTGLNTEAFF
CDR3 DNA: TGTGCCAGCAGTTCCCTAGGGACAGGACTGAACACTGAAGCTTTCTTT

J gene: TRBJ2-6
V gene: TRBV4-2
D gene: .
clone size: many
CDR3 protein: CASSQDTGANVLTF
CDR3 DNA: TGTGCCAGCAGCCAAGATACGGGGGCCAACGTCCTGACTTTC

J gene: TRBJ2-3
V gene: TRBV11-3
D gene: .
clone size: few
CDR3 protein: CASSRRTGASTDTQYF
CDR3 DNA: TGTGCCAGCAGCAGACGCACAGGAGCATCGACAGATACGCAGTATTTT

J gene: TRBJ1-1
V gene: TRBV28
D gene: TRBD1
clone size: .
CDR3 protein: CASSLGQATEAFF
CDR3 DNA: TGTGCCAGCAGCCTCGGACAGGCGACTGAAGCTTTCTTT

J gene: TRBJ1-1
V gene: TRBV7-6
D gene: .
clone size: .
CDR3 protein: CASSFRPWEDTEAFF
CDR3 DNA: TGTGCCAGCAGCTTTCGCCCGTGGGAGGACACTGAAGCTTTCTTT

J gene: TRBJ2-7
V gene: TRBV6-1
D gene: TRBD1
clone size: .
CDR3 protein: CASSASPTGVYEQYF
CDR3 DNA: TGTGCCAGCAGTGCTTCCCCGACAGGGGTATACGAGCAGTACTTC